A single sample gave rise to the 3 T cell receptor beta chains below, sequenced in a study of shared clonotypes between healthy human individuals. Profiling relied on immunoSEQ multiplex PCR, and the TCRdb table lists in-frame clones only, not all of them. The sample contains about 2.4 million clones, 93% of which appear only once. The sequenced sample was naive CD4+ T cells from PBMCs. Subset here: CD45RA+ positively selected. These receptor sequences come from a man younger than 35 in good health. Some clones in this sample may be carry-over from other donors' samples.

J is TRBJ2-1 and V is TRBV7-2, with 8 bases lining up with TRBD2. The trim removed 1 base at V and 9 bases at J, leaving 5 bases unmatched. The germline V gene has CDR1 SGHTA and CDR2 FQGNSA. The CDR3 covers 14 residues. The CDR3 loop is CASSLGLAYVEQFF. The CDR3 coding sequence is TGTGCCAGCAGCTTAGGACTAGCGTACGTTGAGCAGTTCTTC.

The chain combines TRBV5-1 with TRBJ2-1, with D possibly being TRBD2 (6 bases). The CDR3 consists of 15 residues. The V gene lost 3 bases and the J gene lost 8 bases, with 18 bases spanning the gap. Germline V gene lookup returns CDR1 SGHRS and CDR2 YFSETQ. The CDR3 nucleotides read TGCGCCAGCAGCTACGGGACTCCCTACAGCGATGAGCAGTTCTTC. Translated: CASSYGTPYSDEQFF.

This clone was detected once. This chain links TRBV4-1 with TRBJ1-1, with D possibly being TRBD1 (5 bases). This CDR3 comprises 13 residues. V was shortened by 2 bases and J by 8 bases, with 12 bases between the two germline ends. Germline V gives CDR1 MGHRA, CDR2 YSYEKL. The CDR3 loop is CASSQSGPDEAFF. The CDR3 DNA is TGCGCCAGCAGCCAATCGGGACCGGACGAAGCTTTCTTT.